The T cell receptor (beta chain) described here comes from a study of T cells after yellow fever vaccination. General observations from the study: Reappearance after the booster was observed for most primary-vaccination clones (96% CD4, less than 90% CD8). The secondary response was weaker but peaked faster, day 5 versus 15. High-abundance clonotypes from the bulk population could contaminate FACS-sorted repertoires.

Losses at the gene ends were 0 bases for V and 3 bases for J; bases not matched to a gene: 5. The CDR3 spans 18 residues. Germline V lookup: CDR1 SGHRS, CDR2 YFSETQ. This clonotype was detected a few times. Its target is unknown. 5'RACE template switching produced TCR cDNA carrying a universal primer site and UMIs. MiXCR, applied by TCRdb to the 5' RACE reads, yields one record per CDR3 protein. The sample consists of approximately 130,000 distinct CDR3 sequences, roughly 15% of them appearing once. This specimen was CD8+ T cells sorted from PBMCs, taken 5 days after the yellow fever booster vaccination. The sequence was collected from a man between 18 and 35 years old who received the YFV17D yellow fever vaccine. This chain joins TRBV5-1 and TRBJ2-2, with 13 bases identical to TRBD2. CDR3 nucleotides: TGCGCCAGCAGCTTGGTGACTAGCGGGGGGATATACACCGGGGAGCTGTTTTTT. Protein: CASSLVTSGGIYTGELFF.